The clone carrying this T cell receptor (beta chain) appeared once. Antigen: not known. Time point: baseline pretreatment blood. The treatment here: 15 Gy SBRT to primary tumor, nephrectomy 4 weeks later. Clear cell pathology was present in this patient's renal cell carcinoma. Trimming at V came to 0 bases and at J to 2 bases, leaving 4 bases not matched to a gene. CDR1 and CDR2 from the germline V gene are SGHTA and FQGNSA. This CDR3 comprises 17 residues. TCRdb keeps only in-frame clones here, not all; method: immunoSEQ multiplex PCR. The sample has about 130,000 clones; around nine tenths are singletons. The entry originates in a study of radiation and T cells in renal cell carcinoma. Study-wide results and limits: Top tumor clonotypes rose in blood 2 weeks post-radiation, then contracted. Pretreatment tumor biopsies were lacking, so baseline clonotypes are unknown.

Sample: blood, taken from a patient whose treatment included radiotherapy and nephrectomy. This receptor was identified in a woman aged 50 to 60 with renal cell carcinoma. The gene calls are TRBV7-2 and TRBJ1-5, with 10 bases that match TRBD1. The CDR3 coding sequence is TGTGCCAGCAGCTTAGCAATCGGGACAGGGGGCAATCAGCCCCAGCATTTT. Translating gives CASSLAIGTGGNQPQHF.